This is a list of T cell receptor beta chains from one sample in a study of regulatory T cells in long-lasting Graves disease. TCRdb independently ran MiXCR on the multiplex PCR reads; one entry per CDR3 protein. The sample comprises some 370,000 distinct CDR3 sequences, roughly 20% of which are singletons, and approximately 28% rests with the top ten. Material: peripheral blood mononuclear cells (PBMCs), obtained when the disease was refractory, from a patient treated with antithyroid drugs. These receptors all come from a woman between 40 and 50 years old with Graves disease. Both conserved end residues are part of each CDR3. D genes are given only for firm matches. A row's size may be missing; if present it is once, few, many or a size class.

clone_size | d_call | j_call | v_call | cdr3_length | cdr3_nt | cdr3_aa
- | - | TRBJ2-7 | TRBV5-6 | 14 | TGTGCCAGCAGCTTGGTTCTCGGTAGCAACGAGCAGTACTTC | CASSLVLGSNEQYF
- | TRBD1 | TRBJ1-4 | TRBV29-1 | 15 | TGCAGCGCCGTGGGTGGGACAGGGGATTATGAAAAACTGTTTTTT | CSAVGGTGDYEKLFF
- | - | TRBJ1-5 | TRBV19 | 12 | TGTGCCAATCGACAGGCTTTGCAGCCCCAGCATTTT | CANRQALQPQHF
many | TRBD1 | TRBJ2-7 | TRBV6-1 | 12 | TGTGCCAGCAACAGGGGTTTCTACGAGCAGTACTTC | CASNRGFYEQYF
- | TRBD1 | TRBJ1-2 | TRBV25-1 | 13 | TGTGCCAGCAGTGTCATAGGGACAGAAGGCTACACCTTC | CASSVIGTEGYTF
many | TRBD1 | TRBJ1-5 | TRBV12-3/TRBV12-4 | 15 | TGTGCCAGCAGCCCGGGACAGGGACCTTTAGAGCCCCAGCATTTT | CASSPGQGPLEPQHF
many | - | TRBJ2-7 | TRBV28 | 15 | TGTGCCAGCAGTTTAAATGGGCCCCTCTCCTACGAGCAGTACTTC | CASSLNGPLSYEQYF
- | - | TRBJ2-7 | TRBV6-2/TRBV6-3 | 13 | TGTACCAGCAGCGACCGGTTTCTGTACGAGCAGTACTTC | CTSSDRFLYEQYF
many | - | TRBJ1-3 | TRBV28 | 12 | TGTGCCAGTGGGCGCGCTGGAAACACCATATATTTT | CASGRAGNTIYF
many | - | TRBJ2-7 | TRBV25-1 | 15 | TGTGCCAGCAGTGAAGGAGGGACACTTTCCTACGAGCAGTACTTC | CASSEGGTLSYEQYF
- | - | TRBJ1-2 | TRBV27 | 14 | TGTGCCAGCAGTTTTGAGGCAGGAGACTATGGCTACACCTTC | CASSFEAGDYGYTF
- | TRBD1 | TRBJ1-4 | TRBV6-2/TRBV6-3 | 18 | TGTGCCAGCAGTTCGGACAGGGGGGTTATTCAGGGCAGGGAAAAACTGTTTTTT | CASSSDRGVIQGREKLFF
many | - | TRBJ2-5 | TRBV9 | 14 | TGTGCCAGCAGCGCGTCCGCTATGGAAGAGACCCAGTACTTC | CASSASAMEETQYF
- | TRBD1 | TRBJ1-1 | TRBV14 | 19 | TGTGCCAGCAGCCAAGATTTTGGGGACAGGGGAATGCTGAACACTGAAGCTTTCTTT | CASSQDFGDRGMLNTEAFF
many | TRBD1 | TRBJ1-6 | TRBV10-2 | 13 | TGCGCCAGCCACGGACAGGATAATTCACCCCTCCACTTT | CASHGQDNSPLHF
many | - | TRBJ1-1 | TRBV2 | 14 | TGTGCCAGACAAACAGGGCTCGAGGACACTGAAGCTTTCTTT | CARQTGLEDTEAFF
- | - | TRBJ2-7 | TRBV7-3 | 15 | TGTGCCAGCAGCTTTGGGGCTGGAGGTAACTACGAGCAGTACTTC | CASSFGAGGNYEQYF
- | TRBD2 | TRBJ2-1 | TRBV27 | 15 | TGTGCCAGCAGCCCGGGGACTAGCGGGACCAATGAGCAGTTCTTC | CASSPGTSGTNEQFF
- | - | TRBJ2-7 | TRBV7-9 | 14 | TGTGCCAGCAGACAGGGGGGGGCGATCGACGAGCAGTACTTC | CASRQGGAIDEQYF
few | TRBD2 | TRBJ2-1 | TRBV2 | 15 | TGTGCCAGCAGCGCCCCCGGGACTAGACGGAATGAGCAGTTCTTC | CASSAPGTRRNEQFF
- | TRBD2 | TRBJ2-1 | TRBV20-1 | 15 | TGCAGTGCTAGAGTTGGGACTAGCGGGAGCAATGAGCAGTTCTTC | CSARVGTSGSNEQFF
many | - | TRBJ1-5 | TRBV28 | 16 | TGTGCCAGCAGCCACGTGCTCCCTGGTATCAATCAGCCCCAGCATTTT | CASSHVLPGINQPQHF
few | TRBD2 | TRBJ2-1 | TRBV20-1 | 13 | TGCAGTGCTCGGACTAGGCTTTACAATGAGCAGTTCTTC | CSARTRLYNEQFF
many | - | TRBJ2-7 | TRBV29-1 | 14 | TGCAGCCCTCGGAATTCGGGAGAACCCCACGAGCAGTACTTC | CSPRNSGEPHEQYF
many | TRBD2 | TRBJ2-7 | TRBV2 | 19 | TGTGCCAGCAGTCCCCCCCTGACTAGCGGCCTACATGACTCCTACGAGCAGTACTTC | CASSPPLTSGLHDSYEQYF
- | - | TRBJ2-7 | TRBV19 | 15 | TGTGCCAGTAGTATCACTACTGGATCTATTTACGAGCAGTACTTC | CASSITTGSIYEQYF
- | TRBD2 | TRBJ2-7 | TRBV19 | 16 | TGTGCCAGTAGTCCGGGGACTAGCGGGAGAACCTACGAGCAGTACTTC | CASSPGTSGRTYEQYF
few | - | TRBJ2-2 | TRBV20-1 | 16 | TGCAGTGCTAGACCATCAGGACAGAGAAACACCGGGGAGCTGTTTTTT | CSARPSGQRNTGELFF
many | - | TRBJ1-5 | TRBV28 | 15 | TGTGCCAGCAGTTTATATCCGGGTACCGGCCAGCCCCAGCATTTT | CASSLYPGTGQPQHF
- | - | TRBJ1-3 | TRBV5-6 | 14 | TGTGCCAGCAGCCAAACAGGGTCCGGAAACACCATATATTTT | CASSQTGSGNTIYF
- | - | TRBJ2-7 | TRBV6-1 | 13 | TGTGCCAGCAGTGCGGGACCGGGCTACGAGCAGTACTTC | CASSAGPGYEQYF
few | TRBD1 | TRBJ1-2 | TRBV19 | 15 | TGTGCCAGTAGTACCGGAGGGACAGAACCAACTGGCTACACCTTC | CASSTGGTEPTGYTF
- | - | TRBJ2-1 | TRBV15 | 15 | TGTGCCACCAGCAGATTGGACGCGATCTACAATGAGCAGTTCTTC | CATSRLDAIYNEQFF
many | - | TRBJ2-5 | TRBV11-2 | 13 | TGTGCCAGCAGCTTAGAGGTCCGAGAGACCCAGTACTTC | CASSLEVRETQYF
- | - | TRBJ2-1 | TRBV28 | 17 | TGTGCCAGCAGTTTTGATCCGACAAATCGCCTATACAATGAGCAGTTCTTC | CASSFDPTNRLYNEQFF
- | TRBD2 | TRBJ2-7 | TRBV28 | 16 | TGTGCCAGCCGTCGAGGGGGCGGGAGGGCCAAGAACGAGCAGTACTTC | CASRRGGGRAKNEQYF
few | TRBD2 | TRBJ2-7 | TRBV27 | 15 | TGTGCCAGCAGTTTATCTGGCGGGAGAGGCTACGAGCAGTACTTC | CASSLSGGRGYEQYF
few | - | TRBJ2-7 | TRBV29-1 | 12 | TGCAGCGTTGCGGCAGTTTCCTACGAGCAGTACTTC | CSVAAVSYEQYF
- | TRBD2 | TRBJ2-2 | TRBV28 | 21 | TGTGCCACCCTCCTGGCCTTAGGGGTGCTAGCGGGAGGGCCGGGCACCGGGGAGCTGTTTTTT | CATLLALGVLAGGPGTGELFF
many | - | TRBJ2-7 | TRBV11-2 | 13 | TGTGCCAGCAGCTTAGACTTGATATACGAGCAGTACTTC | CASSLDLIYEQYF
once | - | TRBJ2-7 | TRBV5-4 | 14 | TGTGCCAGCAGTCCTGGACTCGCTCCCCGGGAGCAGTACTTC | CASSPGLAPREQYF
- | - | TRBJ1-6 | TRBV5-1 | 17 | TGCGCCAGCAGCTTTGGACAGCAGAGCTCCTATAATTCACCCCTCCACTTT | CASSFGQQSSYNSPLHF
- | - | TRBJ1-5 | TRBV12-3/TRBV12-4 | 12 | TGTGCCAGCAGTTTAAACGGTCAGCCCCAGCATTTT | CASSLNGQPQHF
- | - | TRBJ2-7 | TRBV28 | 12 | TGTGCCAGCCGGGGACTGATATACGAGCAGTACTTC | CASRGLIYEQYF